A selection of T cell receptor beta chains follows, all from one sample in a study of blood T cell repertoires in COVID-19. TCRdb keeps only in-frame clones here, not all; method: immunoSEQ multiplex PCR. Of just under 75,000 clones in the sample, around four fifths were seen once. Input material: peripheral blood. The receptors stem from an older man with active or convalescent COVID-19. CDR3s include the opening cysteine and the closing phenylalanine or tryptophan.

CDR3aa: CASSLRQGRDTEAFF; v_gene: TRBV18
CDR3aa: CASSQALGTGAYEQYF; v_gene: TRBV4-2
CDR3aa: CASRGGNYGYTF; v_gene: TRBV6-6
CDR3aa: CASSPGGTGGRETQYF; v_gene: TRBV4-1
CDR3aa: CASSLRATSYNEQFF; v_gene: TRBV5-1
CDR3aa: CASSLDVDTGELFF; v_gene: TRBV7-2
CDR3aa: CASSLGLAGGYEQFF; v_gene: TRBV5-5
CDR3aa: CASRQNYEQYF; v_gene: TRBV6-5
CDR3aa: CASSSTSGIMNEQFF; v_gene: TRBV7-2
CDR3aa: CASSLLNQPQHF; v_gene: TRBV28
CDR3aa: CASSEADRRYSPLHF; v_gene: TRBV2
CDR3aa: CASSITTGREVNTEAFF; v_gene: TRBV19
CDR3aa: CASSQVLGDTQYF; v_gene: TRBV4-1
CDR3aa: CASSQDRGFDTEAFF; v_gene: TRBV4-2
CDR3aa: CASSYSSTEAFF; v_gene: TRBV6-5